This T cell receptor beta chain was recovered during a study of long-term antiretroviral therapy in people with HIV. This clone was detected a few times. Its target is unknown. Study results and caveats: Clones that had undergone expansion before ART dominated the repertoire at all time points.

Survey-level resolution applied to immunoSEQ assay v3.0. Sequencing targeted roughly 35,000-50,000 T-cell genomes per sample. The method was immunoSEQ multiplex PCR; TCRdb's version includes in-frame clones alone and lacks a portion of them. This table holds 40,000 or so clones, around 88% found once. From each donor, at least one pre-ART PBMC sample and at least two post-ART PBMC samples were obtained. All participants with HIV were treated in the United States. Trimming took off 10 bases at V and 4 bases at J, with 13 bases between the two ends. Germline CDR1 reads LNHDA; CDR2 reads SQIVND (reference sequence). This CDR3 has 12 amino acids.

Sequences were derived from unsorted PBMCs, sampled just before starting antiretroviral therapy. The chain uses TRBV19 and TRBJ1-1, with a tentative D call TRBD1 (5 bases). This TCR was sampled from a woman aged 18 to 35 with HIV. The CDR3 protein is CATHVGGTEAFF. The DNA for the CDR3 is TGTGCCACCCATGTGGGGGGCACTGAAGCTTTCTTT. Using reference TRBV19 and TRBJ1-1 for the parts outside the CDR3, the full variable domain is DGGITQSPKYLFRKEGQNVTLSCEQNLNHDAMYWYRQDPGQGLRLIYYSQIVNDFQKGDIAEGYSVSREKKESFPLTVTSAQKNPTAFYLCATHVGGTEAFFGQGTRLTVV.